These 17 T cell receptor beta chains share one sample of origin, sequenced in a study of patients and donors after allogeneic stem cell transplantation (dated by TCRdb to between 2020 and 2021). Library creation used RT-PCR. The sequencer listed for this sample is NextSeq 550. TCRdb handled the public reads itself, with Q25 trimming in fastp and clone calling in MiXCR, and kept productive beta chains. Rows are unified per CDR3 protein, each entry keeping the most common DNA and genes. This sample gives around 27,000 distinct CDR3 sequences in total; over 7% of them show up just once. The leading ten clones occupy 45% to 60% of the sample. The sample consisted of blood, either unsorted or a sorted T cell fraction (not recorded which). These receptors were taken from a human donor who was either an allogeneic HSCT recipient or a stem cell or donor lymphocyte infusion donor (not recorded which). It is not recorded whose cells these are; they may come from a transplant donor.

This clonotype came up many times. This chain uses TRBV9 with TRBJ2-2; 10 bases match TRBD2. Germline CDR1 SGDLS, CDR2 YYNGEE. There are 15 residues in the CDR3. The V and J ends lost 4 bases and 6 bases, in that order; junction bases with no gene match: 6. The CDR3 DNA follows: TGTGCCAGCAGCACAAGCGGGGGGGCCGCCGGGGAGCTGTTTTTT. Amino acids: CASSTSGGAAGELFF.

The CDR3 region is CASSRYGGQSQETQYF. The CDR3, as DNA: TGCGCCAGCAGCCGCTACGGGGGCCAATCCCAAGAGACCCAGTACTTC. The chain couples TRBV4-1 to TRBJ2-5, with D perhaps matching TRBD1 or TRBD2 (6 bases each). The CDR3 totals 16 residues. Germline V gives CDR1 MGHRA, CDR2 YSYEKL. Trimming pared 4 bases from V and 1 base from J, leaving 16 bases between.

The V and J genes are TRBV7-9 and TRBJ1-6; possible D gene TRBD1, 5 bases. V was trimmed by 5 bases and J by 6 bases, leaving 11 bases between them. The CDR3 runs 14 residues. Germline loops: CDR1 SEHNR, CDR2 FQNEAQ (reference sequence). CDR3 sequence reads: CASSPRDLNSPLHF. The DNA of the CDR3 is TGTGCCAGCAGCCCCCGGGACCTTAATTCACCCCTCCACTTT. Using reference TRBV7-9 and TRBJ1-6 for the parts outside the CDR3, the full variable domain is DTGVSQNPRHKITKRGQNVTFRCDPISEHNRLYWYRQTLGQGPEFLTYFQNEAQLEKSRLLSDRFSAERPKGSFSTLEIQRTEQGDSAMYLCASSPRDLNSPLHFGNGTRLTVT.

This clonotype was observed a handful of times. This chain links TRBV6-1 with TRBJ2-2, with TRBD2 as a possible D gene (6 bases). Per the germline V gene, CDR1 is MNHNS and CDR2 is SASEGT. The V gene lost 7 bases and the J gene lost 5 bases, with 17 bases spanning the gap. The CDR3 has 15 residues. DNA of the CDR3: TGTGCCAGCACCCCGACTAGAAGTTCGACCGGGGAGCTGTTTTTT. It is translated as CASTPTRSSTGELFF.

This clonotype showed up many times. This chain connects TRBV28 to TRBJ2-3, with D perhaps matching TRBD2 (5 bases). Germline CDR1 is MDHEN and CDR2 is SYDVKM. CDR3 length: 12 amino acids. V was cut by 1 base and J by 10 bases, with 9 bases left in between. CDR3 in DNA: TGTGCCAGCAGTTTATTGGGTAGCGCGCAGTATTTT. Amino acids: CASSLLGSAQYF.

The chain recombines TRBV9 with TRBJ2-5, with 9 positions matching TRBD1. This CDR3 comprises 17 residues. V lost 0 bases, J lost 6 bases, and 12 bases stayed unmatched. CDR1 is SGDLS, CDR2 YYNGEE, per germline. The CDR3 reads CASSVEGLYRGRQTQYF. CDR3 DNA sequence: TGTGCCAGCAGCGTAGAGGGCCTTTACAGGGGGCGACAGACCCAGTACTTC.

This clonotype was seen repeatedly, ten times or more. The gene calls are TRBV6-1 and TRBJ2-7; D is unclear. Trimming left V 5 bases short and J 2 bases short, with 13 bases between. Germline V gene lookup returns CDR1 MNHNS and CDR2 SASEGT. This CDR3 has 14 amino acids. CDR3 DNA sequence: TGTGCCAGCAGTCGCTCTCAGCTAACCTACGAGCAGTACTTC. Its translation is CASSRSQLTYEQYF.

In this sample, this clonotype turned up a few times. The rearrangement links TRBV20-1 to TRBJ2-5; TRBD1 aligns across 7 bases. Germline V CDR1 and CDR2: DFQATT, SNEGSKA (reference sequence). V lost 0 bases to trimming and J lost 4 bases; unmatched junction nucleotides: 8. The CDR3 contains 15 residues. The chain's CDR3 is CSARDLQGQPETQYF. The CDR3 nucleotides are TGCAGTGCTAGAGATCTACAGGGACAGCCAGAGACCCAGTACTTC.

This clonotype was detected many times. V gene TRBV7-9 combines with J gene TRBJ2-2; perhaps D is TRBD1 or TRBD2 (6 bases each). The CDR3 is made up of 16 amino acids. The ends were cut back, 2 bases at V and 3 bases at J, with 13 bases in the middle. Per the germline V gene, CDR1 is SEHNR and CDR2 is FQNEAQ (reference sequence). The CDR3 loop is CASSLRRGADTGELFF. The CDR3 DNA sequence: TGTGCCAGCAGCTTACGTAGGGGGGCCGACACCGGGGAGCTGTTTTTT.

In this sample, this clonotype turned up many times. V is TRBV6-6 and J is TRBJ1-1; D ambiguous. Germline CDR1 and CDR2: MNHNY and SVGAGI (reference sequence). V was shortened by 6 bases and J by 1 base, with 9 bases between the two germline ends. The CDR3 is 13 residues long. The DNA of the CDR3 is TGTGCCAGCAGCCCCGGACCGAACACTGAAGCTTTCTTT. Protein product: CASSPGPNTEAFF.

A few counts support this clonotype. The chain uses TRBV20-1 and TRBJ1-5, with 9 positions matching TRBD1. V was clipped by 3 bases and J by 6 bases; unmatched bases: 12. Germline lookup yields CDR1 DFQATT and CDR2 SNEGSKA (reference sequence). This CDR3 is 16 amino acids long. CDR3 DNA sequence: TGCAGTGCTAGTCCCGGGACAGGGACGTCGGGTCAGCCCCAGCATTTT. Its protein is CSASPGTGTSGQPQHF.

Concerning this clonotype itself: The CDR3 does not close with the conserved phenylalanine or tryptophan, likely indicating a read error. It is unclear where the CDR3 begins or ends on the DNA, so no DNA is shown, and the CDR3 is as TCRdb lists it. V usage is TRBV4-2 and J usage is TRBJ1-4; TRBD1 is the table's D call and was not checked against the DNA. Germline V gives CDR1 LGHNA, CDR2 YNFKEQ. From its first to its last residue, the CDR3 has 14 amino acids. CDR3 residues: CASSQEAGTAPDGL.

This clonotype has just a few counts. The chain joins TRBV7-9 to TRBJ1-2; TRBD1 matches 9 bases. Germline V gene sequence: CDR1 SEHNR, CDR2 FQNEAQ (reference sequence). The CDR3 spans 13 residues. With V trimmed by 3 bases and J by 8 bases, 4 bases remained unmatched. The CDR3 DNA sequence: TGTGCCAGCAGCTTCGACAGGGGGGGAGGCTACACCTTC. It yields the protein CASSFDRGGGYTF.

Regarding this clonotype: Mismatch with germline at one junction end may stem from a read error. The gene calls are TRBV28 and TRBJ1-2; D perhaps matches TRBD1 (5 bases). Germline CDR1 MDHEN, CDR2 SYDVKM. The CDR3 has 12 residues. The CDR3 region has the DNA TGTGCCAGAAGTTTTTGGGGGGAGGGCTACACCTTC. This encodes CARSFWGEGYTF.

This clonotype was detected a few times. J is TRBJ2-1 and V is TRBV19; D is possibly TRBD2 (6 bases). CDR3 size: 15 residues. CDR1 and CDR2 (germline): LNHDA, SQIVND (reference sequence). Trimming removed 5 bases from V and 1 base from J, with 12 bases in between. CDR3 sequence (DNA): TGTGCCAGTAGTGTTAGCGGTAGATCCTACAATGAGCAGTTCTTC. It yields the protein CASSVSGRSYNEQFF.

CDR3 sequence: CASSSAGGAFF. Written as DNA, the CDR3 is TGTGCCAGCAGCTCCGCGGGTGGAGCTTTCTTT. The gene calls are TRBV7-9 and TRBJ1-1; D not certain. V lost 4 bases and J lost 10, with 10 bases in between. This CDR3 comprises 11 residues. Germline CDR1 and CDR2: SEHNR and FQNEAQ (reference sequence).

This clonotype was seen many times. The rearrangement links TRBV6-1 to TRBJ1-6, with a tentative D call TRBD1 (6 bases). Trimming removed 6 bases from V and 5 bases from J, with 14 bases in between. Looked up from germline, CDR1 is MNHNS and CDR2 is SASEGT. This CDR3 is 15 amino acids long. The CDR3 bases are TGTGCCAGCAGCTCACAGACAGGCGATAATTCACCCCTCCACTTT. It translates to CASSSQTGDNSPLHF.